Each of the 30 T cell receptor beta chains below was sequenced from the same sample in a study of Ad26.COV2.S vaccination and SARS-CoV-2 variants. Method: immunoSEQ multiplex PCR; TCRdb's copy keeps in-frame clones and lacks some. Of roughly 40,000 clones in the sample, roughly 83% were seen once. Sequenced material: peripheral blood, taken after recovery from COVID-19. The receptors come from a human donor who had recovered from COVID-19.

This clone came up once. J is TRBJ2-6 and V is TRBV4-1; D gene uncertain. Germline CDR1 is MGHRA and CDR2 is YSYEKL. Trimming took 0 bases from V and 2 from J, leaving 20 bases between them. CDR3 size: 20 residues. The CDR3 loop reads CASSQDATVLWVPGANVLTF. CDR3 in DNA: TGCGCCAGCAGCCAAGACGCTACGGTACTGTGGGTGCCTGGGGCCAACGTCCTGACTTTC.

This rearrangement joins TRBV5-1 to TRBJ2-2; TRBD1 matches 8 bases. This CDR3 comprises 15 residues. The germline CDR1 and CDR2 sequences are SGHRS and YFSETQ. With V trimmed by 0 bases and J by 4 bases, 2 bases remained unmatched. Written as DNA, the CDR3 is TGCGCCAGCAGCTTGGTACAGGGGGGCACCGGGGAGCTGTTTTTT. It specifies CASSLVQGGTGELFF.

The chain is built from TRBV5-8 and TRBJ2-3; TRBD1 matches 7 bases. Germline V lookup: CDR1 SGHTS, CDR2 YDEGEE. CDR3 length equals 11 residues. J was trimmed by 11 bases and V by 8 bases; bases with no gene match: 8. Here the CDR3 reads CASGQALLQYF. The CDR3 DNA reads as TGTGCCAGTGGACAGGCTCTTTTGCAGTATTTT.

The genes are TRBV12-5 and TRBJ1-1; a possible D gene is TRBD1 (5 bases). CDR3 length: 14 residues. The ends were cut back, 7 bases at V and 7 bases at J, with 19 bases in the middle. Germline CDR1 is LGHNT and CDR2 is FRNRAP. CDR3 residues: CASVWDPLTYEAFF. CDR3 DNA sequence: TGTGCTAGTGTGTGGGACCCGCTAACTTATGAAGCTTTCTTT.

J is TRBJ2-1 and V is TRBV4-2, with 11 bases identical to TRBD1. After removal of 3 bases from V and 6 bases from J, the junction contained 4 bases not matched to a gene. CDR1 is LGHNA, CDR2 YNFKEQ, per germline. The CDR3 consists of 15 residues. The CDR3 DNA reads as TGTGCCAGCAGCCACCCCGGGACAGGGGGCAATGAGCAGTTCTTC. It is translated as CASSHPGTGGNEQFF.

V and J are TRBV18 and TRBJ2-1, with 10 bases matching TRBD2. V lost 8 bases to trimming and J lost 4 bases; unmatched junction nucleotides: 8. Germline values: CDR1 KGHSH, CDR2 LQKENI. The CDR3 extends over 15 amino acids. CDR3 coding DNA: TGTGCCAGCACCACTAGCGGGACGACTTACAATGAGCAGTTCTTC. As protein: CASTTSGTTYNEQFF.

This chain links TRBV15 with TRBJ2-7, with 9 bases aligning to TRBD1. Germline lookup yields CDR1 LNHNV and CDR2 YYDKDF (reference sequence). The CDR3 covers 14 residues. Trimming removed 6 bases from V and 6 bases from J; junction bases left unmatched: 9. CDR3 sequence: CATSEGGQGVEQYF. CDR3 coding DNA: TGTGCCACCAGTGAGGGGGGACAGGGTGTCGAGCAGTACTTC.

The chain is built from TRBV19 and TRBJ1-2, with 9 bases lining up with TRBD1. The CDR3 runs to 13 residues. Germline-derived CDR1 and CDR2 are LNHDA and SQIVND (reference sequence). V lost 6 bases and J lost 4; bases outside the gene matches: 3. CDR3 region: CASRDRGGYGYTF. The DNA of the CDR3 is TGTGCCAGTAGGGACAGGGGAGGCTATGGCTACACCTTC.

The chain uses TRBV6-5 and TRBJ2-7, with TRBD1 matching over 7 bases. The CDR3 length is 12 residues. J gave up 5 bases and V 10 bases, and 8 bases lay outside the gene matches. Per the germline V gene, CDR1 is MNHEY and CDR2 is SVGAGI. The CDR3: CATSRQGHEQYF. DNA of the CDR3: TGTGCCACCTCCAGACAGGGCCACGAGCAGTACTTC.

The V and J genes are TRBV2 and TRBJ2-1; the D is unclear. V lost 3 bases and J 3 bases, leaving 6 bases between the germline ends. Germline assignment: CDR1 SNHLY and CDR2 FYNNEI. The CDR3 loop spans 13 amino acids. CDR3 DNA sequence: TGTGCCAGCAGTGAGACCAGCTACAATGAGCAGTTCTTC. This translates into CASSETSYNEQFF.

The chain links TRBV5-1 to TRBJ2-1; 8 bases align to TRBD1. V gave up 0 bases and J gave up 7 bases; unmatched junction bases: 6. Germline CDR1 and CDR2: SGHRS and YFSETQ. The CDR3 sequence is 15 residues long. CDR3 bases: TGCGCCAGCAGCTTGGGGCAGGGGGCTTGGAATGAGCAGTTCTTC. This gives the protein CASSLGQGAWNEQFF.

The chain recombines TRBV18 with TRBJ2-7; maybe TRBD2 (6 bases). This CDR3 has 14 amino acids. The germline V gene has CDR1 KGHSH and CDR2 LQKENI. V was trimmed by 2 bases and J by 4 bases, leaving 12 bases between them. The CDR3 reads CASSPTREAYEQYV. CDR3 bases: TGTGCCAGCTCACCAACAAGGGAGGCATACGAGCAGTACGTC.

In its sample, this clone was seen a few times. V usage is TRBV4-1 and J usage is TRBJ1-2; 11 bases fit TRBD1. Germline CDR1 and CDR2: MGHRA and YSYEKL. This CDR3 has 14 amino acids. Trimming at V came to 3 bases and at J to 6 bases, leaving 3 bases not matched to a gene. CDR3 amino acids: CASSQGQGVDGYTF. CDR3 coding DNA: TGCGCCAGCAGCCAGGGACAGGGGGTCGATGGCTACACCTTC.

The sample holds a few counts of this clone. This sequence joins TRBV19 and TRBJ2-7, with 8 positions matching TRBD2. Per the germline V gene, CDR1 is LNHDA and CDR2 is SQIVND (reference sequence). V lost 2 bases and J lost 5; bases outside the gene matches: 8. The CDR3 is 15 amino acids. Here the CDR3 DNA reads TGTGCCAGTAGTATAACACGCCTAGCGGGCCACGAGCAGTACTTC. Translated, it gives CASSITRLAGHEQYF.

The rearrangement joins TRBV2 to TRBJ2-1; TRBD1 might be the D (5 bases). CDR3 length: 12 residues. Trimming stripped 8 bases from V and 10 bases from J, with 15 bases between. Germline V gene sequence: CDR1 SNHLY, CDR2 FYNNEI. CDR3 coding DNA: TGTGCCAGCTTCCTAGGGGTTGGCGAGCAGTTCTTC. Amino acids: CASFLGVGEQFF.

This chain joins TRBV24-1 and TRBJ2-3, with 10 bases that match TRBD1. This CDR3 is 16 amino acids long. Unmatched junction bases numbered 6, after V lost 5 bases and J lost 2 bases. The germline V gene encodes CDR1 KGHDR and CDR2 SFDVKD. The CDR3 coding sequence is TGTGCCACCAGTGCAGGGACAGGGGTCGACACAGATACGCAGTATTTT. Amino acid sequence: CATSAGTGVDTDTQYF.

The chain's CDR3 is CASSLGGGTNQPQHF. CDR3 coding DNA: TGTGCCAGCAGCTTAGGTGGGGGGACTAATCAGCCCCAGCATTTT. The rearrangement joins TRBV11-2 to TRBJ1-5; D might be TRBD1 (5 bases). This CDR3 has 15 residues. The germline V gene encodes CDR1 SGHAT and CDR2 FQNNGV. Trimming stripped 1 base from V and 4 bases from J, with 11 bases between.

The rearrangement uses TRBV2 and TRBJ2-4; D gene uncertain. There are 15 residues in the CDR3. CDR1 SNHLY and CDR2 FYNNEI come from the germline V gene. V lost 2 bases and J 1 base, leaving 9 bases between the germline ends. Here the CDR3 DNA reads TGTGCCAGCAGTGAAACTGCCACGGCCAAAAACATTCAGTACTTC. Amino acid sequence: CASSETATAKNIQYF.

This clone was recorded a few times. The V gene is TRBV12-3 or TRBV12-4, the J gene TRBJ1-1; no reliable D call. The CDR3 is made up of 13 amino acids. Trimming shortened V by 3 bases and J by 1 base, and 6 bases separated the two germline ends. The CDR3 region has the DNA TGTGCCAGCAGTTTTGGCTGGAACACTGAAGCTTTCTTT. Its protein is CASSFGWNTEAFF.

This chain uses TRBV18 with TRBJ2-1, with TRBD1 as a possible D gene (5 bases). The V end lost 4 bases, the J end lost 0 bases, and 10 bases lay between the germline ends. The V gene's germline CDR1 is KGHSH and CDR2 LQKENI. The CDR3 contains 15 residues. The CDR3 loop is CASSRQTSSYNEQFF. The CDR3 nucleotides are TGTGCCAGCTCACGACAGACGAGCTCCTACAATGAGCAGTTCTTC.

This rearrangement joins TRBV5-1 to TRBJ2-5; no clear D gene. This CDR3 spans 12 amino acids. Germline V gene sequence: CDR1 SGHRS, CDR2 YFSETQ. Trimming removed 0 bases at V and 5 bases at J, with 5 bases between. The CDR3 DNA follows: TGCGCCAGCAGCTTGGGGGCGGAGACCCAGTACTTC. Translated: CASSLGAETQYF.

This clone was recorded only once. The rearrangement uses TRBV27 and TRBJ1-1, with TRBD1 matching over 7 bases. V was clipped by 5 bases and J by 8 bases; unmatched bases: 5. The length of the CDR3 is 12 residues. Germline CDR1 is MNHEY and CDR2 is SMNVEV (reference sequence). This CDR3 reads CASSPDRVEAFF. Here the CDR3 DNA reads TGTGCCAGCAGTCCCGACAGGGTAGAAGCTTTCTTT.

This rearrangement joins TRBV5-5 to TRBJ2-3; D may be TRBD1 (6 bases). There are 18 residues in the CDR3. Deletions cut 0 bases from V and 3 bases from J, with 20 bases between. Germline V lookup: CDR1 SGHKS, CDR2 YYEKEE (reference sequence). Written as DNA, the CDR3 is TGTGCCAGCAGCTTGGGATATGGTCAGGGGATCGGAACAGATACGCAGTATTTT. As protein: CASSLGYGQGIGTDTQYF.

The chain joins TRBV6-5 to TRBJ1-2; no reliable D call. V shed 7 bases and J shed 7 bases, with 16 bases lying between them. Germline V gene sequence: CDR1 MNHEY, CDR2 SVGAGI. The CDR3 contains 13 residues. The CDR3 sequence: CASTPGRDFGYTF. The CDR3 DNA reads as TGTGCCAGCACCCCAGGTCGGGATTTTGGCTACACCTTC.

The chain is built from TRBV9 and TRBJ1-1, with unresolved D. Trimming shortened V by 0 bases and J by 1 base, and 7 bases separated the two germline ends. CDR1 SGDLS and CDR2 YYNGEE come from the germline V gene. This CDR3 region has 14 residues. This CDR3 reads CASSVVSRNTEAFF. The CDR3 bases are TGTGCCAGCAGCGTAGTATCGAGGAACACTGAAGCTTTCTTT.

This clone came up a few times. The V and J genes are TRBV28 and TRBJ2-3; D is possibly TRBD2 (5 bases). V was trimmed by 5 bases and J by 3 bases, leaving 15 bases between them. CDR1 is MDHEN, CDR2 SYDVKM, per germline. The CDR3 has 15 residues. The CDR3 spells CASSDPSSLTDTQYF. The CDR3 region has the DNA TGTGCCAGCAGTGATCCTAGCTCTTTAACAGATACGCAGTATTTT.

The V call is TRBV11-3, the J call TRBJ1-3, with D perhaps TRBD1 (5 bases). This CDR3 is built from 15 residues. Germline V gene sequence: CDR1 SGHNT, CDR2 YENEEA. With 1 base removed from V and 0 bases from J, the gap between germline ends came to 7 bases. CDR3 amino acids: CASSLGQNSGNTIYF. In nucleotides, the CDR3 is TGTGCCAGCAGCTTAGGACAGAACTCTGGAAACACCATATATTTT.

The gene calls are TRBV19 and TRBJ2-3; TRBD1 matches at 10 bases. The CDR3 runs to 17 residues. V shed 5 bases, J shed 1 base, and the junction held 9 bases outside the gene matches. Germline V gene data show CDR1 as LNHDA and CDR2 as SQIVND (reference sequence). The CDR3 nucleotides read TGTGCCAGTAGTTCCCGCCCCGGGACAGGGGGCACAGATACGCAGTATTTT. It encodes CASSSRPGTGGTDTQYF.

The chain combines TRBV10-3 with TRBJ1-3, with 7 bases that match TRBD1. The germline V gene has CDR1 ENHRY and CDR2 SYGVKD. CDR3 length: 14 residues. The V and J ends lost 2 bases and 4 bases, in that order; junction bases with no gene match: 2. CDR3 residues: CAISEGTAGNTIYF. The CDR3 region has the DNA TGTGCCATCAGTGAGGGGACAGCCGGAAACACCATATATTTT.

The chain links TRBV11-2 to TRBJ2-5, with a tentative D call TRBD1 (5 bases). Germline V CDR1 and CDR2: SGHAT, FQNNGV. The CDR3 has 17 residues. V lost 3 bases to trimming and J lost 1 base, with 18 bases between them. CDR3 region: CASSFGSLGPPQETQYF. As DNA, the CDR3 is TGTGCCAGCAGCTTCGGGTCCTTGGGGCCTCCCCAAGAGACCCAGTACTTC.